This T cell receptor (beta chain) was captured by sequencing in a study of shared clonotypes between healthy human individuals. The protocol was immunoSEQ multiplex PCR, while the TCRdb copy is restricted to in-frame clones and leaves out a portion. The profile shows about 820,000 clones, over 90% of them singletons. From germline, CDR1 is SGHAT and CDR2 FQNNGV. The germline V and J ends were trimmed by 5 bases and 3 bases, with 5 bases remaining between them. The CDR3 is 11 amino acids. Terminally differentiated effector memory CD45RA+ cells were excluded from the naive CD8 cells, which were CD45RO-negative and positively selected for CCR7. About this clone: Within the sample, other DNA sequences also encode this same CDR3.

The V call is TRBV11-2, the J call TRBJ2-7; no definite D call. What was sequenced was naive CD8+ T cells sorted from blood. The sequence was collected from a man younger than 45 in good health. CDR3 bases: TGTGCCAGCAGCCGATACTACGAGCAGTACTTC. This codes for CASSRYYEQYF.